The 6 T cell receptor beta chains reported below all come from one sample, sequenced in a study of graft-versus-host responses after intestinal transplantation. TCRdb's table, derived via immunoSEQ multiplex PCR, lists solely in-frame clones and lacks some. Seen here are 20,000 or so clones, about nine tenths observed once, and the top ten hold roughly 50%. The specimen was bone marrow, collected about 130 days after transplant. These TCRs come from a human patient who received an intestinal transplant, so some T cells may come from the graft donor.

CDR3 bases: TGTGCCAGCAGCTCAGACCTTTCTTACGAGCAGTACTTC. Translated: CASSSDLSYEQYF. This rearrangement joins TRBV11-2 to TRBJ2-7; no clear D gene. Germline CDR1 reads SGHAT; CDR2 reads FQNNGV. There are 13 residues in the CDR3. The germline V and J ends were trimmed by 4 bases and 4 bases, with 11 bases remaining between them.

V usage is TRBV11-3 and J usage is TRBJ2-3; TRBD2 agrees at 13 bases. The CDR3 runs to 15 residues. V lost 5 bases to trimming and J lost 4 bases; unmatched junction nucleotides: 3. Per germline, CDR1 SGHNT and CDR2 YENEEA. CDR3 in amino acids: CASSPLAGGADTQYF. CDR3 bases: TGTGCCAGCAGCCCACTAGCGGGAGGGGCAGATACGCAGTATTTT.

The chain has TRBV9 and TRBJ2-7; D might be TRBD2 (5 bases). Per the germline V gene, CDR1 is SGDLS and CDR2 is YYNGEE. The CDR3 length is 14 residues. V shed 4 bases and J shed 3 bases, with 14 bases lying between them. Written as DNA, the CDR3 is TGTGCCAGCAGCCTCAAAGAGGGAATCTACGAGCAGTACTTC. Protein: CASSLKEGIYEQYF.

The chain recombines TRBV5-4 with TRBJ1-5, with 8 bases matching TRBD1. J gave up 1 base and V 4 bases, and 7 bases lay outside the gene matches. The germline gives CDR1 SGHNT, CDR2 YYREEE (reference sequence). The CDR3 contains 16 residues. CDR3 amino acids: CASSLGQGRSNQPQHF. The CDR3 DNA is TGTGCCAGCAGCCTCGGACAGGGAAGGAGCAATCAGCCCCAGCATTTT.

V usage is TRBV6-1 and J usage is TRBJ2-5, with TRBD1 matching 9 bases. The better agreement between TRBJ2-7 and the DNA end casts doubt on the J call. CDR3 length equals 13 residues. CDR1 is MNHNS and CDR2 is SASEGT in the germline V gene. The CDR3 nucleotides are TGTGCCAGCAGCCGGACAGGGGCCTACGAGCAGTACTTC. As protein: CASSRTGAYEQYF.

CDR3 DNA sequence: TGTGCCAGCAGCTTCGGAAGGCAGGGGGCGTACGAGCAGTACTTC. Translating it yields CASSFGRQGAYEQYF. The V call is TRBV7-9, the J call TRBJ2-7; 8 bases are shared with TRBD1. CDR1 is SEHNR and CDR2 is FQNEAQ in the germline V gene (reference sequence). Trimming removed 3 bases from V and 4 bases from J; junction bases left unmatched: 8. CDR3 length: 15 amino acids.